Each of the 4 T cell receptor beta chains below was sequenced from the same sample in a study of cytomegalovirus exposure and HLA in healthy donors. PCR involved 60 Vbeta and 13 Jbeta primers. Data came from immunoSEQ multiplex PCR; TCRdb stores just in-frame clones and leaves some out. The data hold some 140,000 clones, with 79% observed a single time. The sample consisted of PBMCs. These receptors came from a man aged 18 to 29 in good health and CMV-seronegative.

This clone was seen more than once but under ten times. V gene TRBV7-9 combines with J gene TRBJ1-6, with D uncertain. The germline V gene has CDR1 SEHNR and CDR2 FQNEAQ (reference sequence). The CDR3 length is 16 residues. Trimming pared 5 bases from V and 7 bases from J, leaving 18 bases between. The CDR3 DNA reads TGTGCCAGCAGCAGTACTGGAGTTGCTCCCAATTCACCCCTCCACTTT. It is translated as CASSSTGVAPNSPLHF.

DNA of the CDR3: TGTGCCAGCAGCTTGTTTATCACTGGGCCGAACACCGGGGAGCTGTTTTTT. As protein: CASSLFITGPNTGELFF. The V call is TRBV5-4, the J call TRBJ2-2; no clear D gene. Trimming removed 1 base from V and 0 bases from J, with 13 bases in between. From germline, CDR1 is SGHNT and CDR2 YYREEE (reference sequence). This CDR3 has 17 residues. The variable domain in full, with the rest retrieved from reference TRBV5-4 and TRBJ2-2, is ETGVTQSPTHLIKTRGQQVTLRCSSQSGHNTVSWYQQALGQGPQFIFQYYREEENGRGNFPPRFSGLQFPNYSSELNVNALELDDSALYLCASSLFITGPNTGELFFGEGSRLTVL.

The gene calls are TRBV9 and TRBJ2-5, with 10 bases aligning to TRBD2. The ends lost 3 bases at V and 1 base at J; junction bases unmatched: 0. This CDR3 comprises 14 residues. From germline, CDR1 is SGDLS and CDR2 YYNGEE. The CDR3 DNA reads TGTGCCAGCAGCGGGACTAGCGGCCAAGAGACCCAGTACTTC. It codes for CASSGTSGQETQYF.

The rearrangement joins TRBV12-5 to TRBJ1-6; possible D gene TRBD1, 5 bases. Germline V lookup: CDR1 LGHNT, CDR2 FRNRAP. V gave up 2 bases and J gave up 7 bases, with 9 bases separating them. This CDR3 is built from 14 residues. CDR3 nucleotide sequence: TGTGCTAGTGGTTTGAGGGGAAGGAATTCACCCCTCCACTTT. It yields the protein CASGLRGRNSPLHF.